Presented here are 8 T cell receptor beta chains from one specimen sequenced in a study of identifying expanded T cells in peripheral blood (dated by TCRdb to between 2019 and 2020). Library preparation was by the immunoSEQ multiplex PCR assay. Imported from immuneACCESS, the table was reduced by TCRdb to in-frame sequences with V and J called. These copies leave out some clones; in studies compared against another copy, an unresolved V gene accounts for under half, and the cause of the remainder is not known. The sample yields just under 65,000 clones; roughly 86% were counted once. Jointly, the top ten make up around 4.3% of the sample. Input material: blood. These receptors all come from a person aged 18 to 70 in good health.

The CDR3 region is CATSRGRTENEKLFF. CDR3 in DNA: TGTGCCACCAGCAGAGGTCGGACGGAAAATGAAAAACTGTTTTTT. This rearrangement joins TRBV15 to TRBJ1-4; D is undetermined. Germline-derived CDR1 and CDR2 are LNHNV and YYDKDF (reference sequence). CDR3 length: 15 amino acids. V gave up 1 base and J gave up 5 bases, with 11 bases separating them.

The rearrangement links TRBV9 to TRBJ1-1; D is ambiguous. In germline, CDR1 is SGDLS, CDR2 YYNGEE. Trimming took 3 bases from V and 3 from J, leaving 9 bases between them. The CDR3 has 13 amino acids. This CDR3 is CASSALADTEAFF. CDR3 nucleotides: TGTGCCAGCAGCGCCCTAGCGGACACTGAAGCTTTCTTT. Full variable domain (outside the CDR3, taken from reference TRBV9 and TRBJ1-1): DSGVTQTPKHLITATGQRVTLRCSPRSGDLSVYWYQQSLDQGLQFLIQYYNGEERAKGNILERFSAQQFPDLHSELNLSSLELGDSALYFCASSALADTEAFFGQGTRLTVV.

In regard to this clone: Sequence at one end of the junction differs from germline and may be a read error. The V call is TRBV4-2, the J call TRBJ2-7; 13 nucleotides match TRBD2. The germline V gene has CDR1 LGHNA and CDR2 YNFKEQ. The length of the CDR3 is 17 residues. The CDR3 DNA reads TGTGCCAGCACCCAAGGACTAGCGGGAGTGGGTGTGGGGGAGCAGTACTTC. It codes for CASTQGLAGVGVGEQYF.

The chain employs TRBV4-2 and TRBJ2-3; D might be TRBD1 or TRBD2, each matching 6 bases. CDR1 is LGHNA, CDR2 YNFKEQ, per germline. The length of the CDR3 is 16 residues. V was shortened by 0 bases and J by 3 bases, with 13 bases between the two germline ends. This chain's CDR3 is CASSQERKGGTDTQYF. DNA of the CDR3: TGTGCCAGCAGCCAAGAACGGAAAGGGGGGACAGATACGCAGTATTTT.

V is TRBV5-1 and J is TRBJ2-7; the D is unclear. V lost 4 bases and J lost 4, with 15 bases in between. The CDR3 extends over 14 amino acids. In germline, CDR1 is SGHRS, CDR2 YFSETQ. CDR3 sequence: CASSPATGSYEQYF. The CDR3, as DNA: TGCGCCAGCAGCCCGGCCACGGGTTCGTACGAGCAGTACTTC.

V and J are TRBV7-9 and TRBJ2-2; D is unresolved. CDR1 SEHNR and CDR2 FQNEAQ come from the germline V gene (reference sequence). V was trimmed by 5 bases and J by 2 bases, leaving 6 bases between them. The CDR3 has 13 residues. The CDR3 sequence: CASSPSNTGELFF. The CDR3 coding sequence is TGTGCCAGCAGCCCTTCAAACACCGGGGAGCTGTTTTTT.

This sequence joins TRBV11-1 and TRBJ2-5; 8 bases align to TRBD2. The germline gives CDR1 SGHAT, CDR2 FQDESV (reference sequence). With 1 base clipped from V and 1 base from J, the junction kept 2 bases outside the gene matches. CDR3 length equals 15 residues. The CDR3 DNA reads TGTGCCAGCAGCTTAGAGCGGGGGCCCCAAGAGACCCAGTACTTC. It yields the protein CASSLERGPQETQYF.

This chain connects TRBV28 to TRBJ1-4; no clear D gene. The V gene lost 6 bases and the J gene lost 5 bases, with 4 bases spanning the gap. Germline CDR1 and CDR2: MDHEN and SYDVKM. The CDR3 loop spans 11 amino acids. The CDR3 bases are TGTGCCAGCAGGACCAATGAAAAACTGTTTTTT. Its protein is CASRTNEKLFF.